This T cell receptor beta chain was retrieved from a study of Siglec-9 on CD8 T cells in melanoma. Whole-study findings and limits: In melanoma tumors, a Siglec-9-marked effector memory CD8+ subset reportedly appeared to accumulate.

Repertoires were generated with immunoSEQ multiplex PCR, while TCRdb's copy carries only in-frame clones and drops some. The sample lists tens of thousands of clones, less than 85% seen once, with approximately 6% in the top ten. Trimming shortened V by 2 bases and J by 8 bases, and 10 bases separated the two germline ends. Looked up from germline, CDR1 is SEHNR and CDR2 is FQNEAQ (reference sequence). The CDR3 spans 13 residues. Only a few counts were recorded for this clone. What it recognizes is unknown. Other DNA sequences of this sample code for an identical CDR3. The sequencing input was Siglec-9- CD8+ T cells sorted from blood. This clonotype originated in a human donor in good health. The chain couples TRBV7-9 to TRBJ2-1; D is perhaps TRBD2 (5 bases). The CDR3 nucleotides are TGTGCCAGCAGCTTACGAGGGATTGATGAGCAGTTCTTC. Its protein product is CASSLRGIDEQFF.